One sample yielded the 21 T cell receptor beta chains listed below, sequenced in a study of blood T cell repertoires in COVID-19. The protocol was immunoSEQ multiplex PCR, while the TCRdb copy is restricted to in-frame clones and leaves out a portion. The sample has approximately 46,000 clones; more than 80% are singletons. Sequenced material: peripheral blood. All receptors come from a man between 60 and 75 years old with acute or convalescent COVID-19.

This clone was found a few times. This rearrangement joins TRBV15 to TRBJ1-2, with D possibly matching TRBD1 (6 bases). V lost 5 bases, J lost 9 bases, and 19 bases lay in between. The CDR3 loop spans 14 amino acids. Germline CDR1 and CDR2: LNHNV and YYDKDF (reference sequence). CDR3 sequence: CATSSRATGGSYTF. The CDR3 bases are TGTGCCACCAGCTCTCGAGCGACAGGTGGTAGCTACACCTTC.

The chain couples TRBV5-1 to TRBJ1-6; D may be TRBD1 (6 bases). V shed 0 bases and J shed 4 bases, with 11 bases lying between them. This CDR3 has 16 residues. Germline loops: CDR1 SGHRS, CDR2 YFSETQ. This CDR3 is CASSLAGQSYNSPLHF. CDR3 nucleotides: TGCGCCAGCAGCTTGGCCGGACAGTCTTATAATTCACCCCTCCACTTT.

CDR3 DNA: TGTGCCAGCAGGATGACAGGGGCTTCGGCCGAGCAGTACTTC. This translates into CASRMTGASAEQYF. The rearrangement joins TRBV2 to TRBJ2-7; 8 nucleotides match TRBD1. CDR3 length: 14 amino acids. The J segment lost 6 bases and the V segment lost 6 bases, leaving 10 bases of the junction unmatched. Germline V gene lookup returns CDR1 SNHLY and CDR2 FYNNEI.

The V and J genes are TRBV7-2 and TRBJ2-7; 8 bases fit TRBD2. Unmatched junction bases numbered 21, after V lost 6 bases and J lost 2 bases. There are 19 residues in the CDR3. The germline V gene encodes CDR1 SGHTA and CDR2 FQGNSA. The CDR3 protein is CASRGVRGGLEISPYEQYF. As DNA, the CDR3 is TGTGCCAGCAGAGGAGTAAGGGGGGGACTAGAGATTTCTCCCTACGAGCAGTACTTC.

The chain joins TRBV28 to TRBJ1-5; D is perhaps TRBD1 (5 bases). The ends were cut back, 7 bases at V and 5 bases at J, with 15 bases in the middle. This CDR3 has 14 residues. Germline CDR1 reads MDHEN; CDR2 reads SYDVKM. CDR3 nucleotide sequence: TGTGCCAGCACCCCTCGGGGGGGAGATCAGCCCCAGCATTTT. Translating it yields CASTPRGGDQPQHF. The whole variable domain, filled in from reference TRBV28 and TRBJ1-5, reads DVKVTQSSRYLVKRTGEKVFLECVQDMDHENMFWYRQDPGLGLRLIYFSYDVKMKEKGDIPEGYSVSREKKERFSLILESASTNQTSMYLCASTPRGGDQPQHFGDGTRLSIL.

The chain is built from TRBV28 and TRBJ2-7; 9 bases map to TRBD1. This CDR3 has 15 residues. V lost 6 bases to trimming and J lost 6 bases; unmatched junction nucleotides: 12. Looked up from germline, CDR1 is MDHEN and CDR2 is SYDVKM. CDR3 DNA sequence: TGTGCCAGCAGAACACAGGGGGCTCGGCTATTCGAGCAGTACTTC. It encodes CASRTQGARLFEQYF. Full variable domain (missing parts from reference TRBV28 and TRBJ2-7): DVKVTQSSRYLVKRTGEKVFLECVQDMDHENMFWYRQDPGLGLRLIYFSYDVKMKEKGDIPEGYSVSREKKERFSLILESASTNQTSMYLCASRTQGARLFEQYFGPGTRLTVT.

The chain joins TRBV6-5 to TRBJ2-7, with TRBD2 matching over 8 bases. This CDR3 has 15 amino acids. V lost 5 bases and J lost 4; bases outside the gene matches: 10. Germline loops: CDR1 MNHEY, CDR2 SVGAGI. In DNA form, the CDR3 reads TGTGCCAGCAGTCGCGCCCCAAGCGGGAGATACGAGCAGTACTTC. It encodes CASSRAPSGRYEQYF.

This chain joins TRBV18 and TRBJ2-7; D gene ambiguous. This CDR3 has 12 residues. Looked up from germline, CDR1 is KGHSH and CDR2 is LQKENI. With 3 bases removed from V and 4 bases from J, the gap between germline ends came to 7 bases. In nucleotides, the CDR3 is TGTGCCAGCTCACCTGTTCCATACGAGCAGTACTTC. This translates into CASSPVPYEQYF.

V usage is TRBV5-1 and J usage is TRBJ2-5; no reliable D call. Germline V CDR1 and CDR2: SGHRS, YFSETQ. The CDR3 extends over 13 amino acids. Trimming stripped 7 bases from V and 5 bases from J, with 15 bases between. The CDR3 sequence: CASRRSVRETQYF. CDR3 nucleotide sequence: TGCGCCAGCCGTAGGTCGGTGCGGGAGACCCAGTACTTC. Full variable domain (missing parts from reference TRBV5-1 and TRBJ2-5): KAGVTQTPRYLIKTRGQQVTLSCSPISGHRSVSWYQQTPGQGLQFLFEYFSETQRNKGNFPGRFSGRQFSNSRSEMNVSTLELGDSALYLCASRRSVRETQYFGPGTRLLVL.

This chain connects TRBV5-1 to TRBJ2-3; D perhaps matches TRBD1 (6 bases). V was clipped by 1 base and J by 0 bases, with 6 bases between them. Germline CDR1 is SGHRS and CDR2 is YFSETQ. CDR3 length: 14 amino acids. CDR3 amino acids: CASSLTGSTDTQYF. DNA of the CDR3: TGCGCCAGCAGCTTGACAGGGAGCACAGATACGCAGTATTTT.

CDR3 bases: TGTGCCAGCAGCCACCTCCCGGGACAGGGGGACACCATATATTTT. Its protein product is CASSHLPGQGDTIYF. V and J are TRBV3-1 (or the pseudogene TRBV3-2) and TRBJ1-3, with 11 bases identical to TRBD1. CDR1 and CDR2 from the germline V gene are LGHDT and YNNKEL (reference sequence). CDR3 length equals 15 residues. J was trimmed by 8 bases and V by 3 bases; bases with no gene match: 6.

The CDR3 DNA follows: TGTGCCAGCAGCCAAGGGACTAGCGGGAAGGGGTTCACAGATACGCAGTATTTT. It encodes CASSQGTSGKGFTDTQYF. The rearrangement uses TRBV4-2 and TRBJ2-3; 12 nucleotides agree with TRBD2. This CDR3 has 18 amino acids. Looked up from germline, CDR1 is LGHNA and CDR2 is YNFKEQ. Trimming removed 1 base from V and 2 bases from J; junction bases left unmatched: 7.

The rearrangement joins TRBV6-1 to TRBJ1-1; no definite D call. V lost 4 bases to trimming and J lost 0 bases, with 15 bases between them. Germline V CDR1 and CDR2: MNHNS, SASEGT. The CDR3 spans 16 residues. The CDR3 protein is CASSVSVRMMNTEAFF. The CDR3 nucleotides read TGTGCCAGCAGTGTGTCCGTGCGTATGATGAACACTGAAGCTTTCTTT.

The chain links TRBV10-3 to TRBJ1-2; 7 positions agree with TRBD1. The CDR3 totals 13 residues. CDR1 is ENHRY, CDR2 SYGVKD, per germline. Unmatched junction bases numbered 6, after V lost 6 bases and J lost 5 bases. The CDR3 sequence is CAISGTEKYGYTF. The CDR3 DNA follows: TGTGCCATCAGCGGGACAGAGAAGTATGGCTACACCTTC.

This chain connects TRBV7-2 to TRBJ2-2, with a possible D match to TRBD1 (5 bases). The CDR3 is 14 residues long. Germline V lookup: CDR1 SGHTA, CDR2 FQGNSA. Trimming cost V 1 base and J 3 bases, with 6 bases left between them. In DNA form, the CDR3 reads TGTGCCAGCAGCTTAGGACAGTACACCGGGGAGCTGTTTTTT. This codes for CASSLGQYTGELFF.

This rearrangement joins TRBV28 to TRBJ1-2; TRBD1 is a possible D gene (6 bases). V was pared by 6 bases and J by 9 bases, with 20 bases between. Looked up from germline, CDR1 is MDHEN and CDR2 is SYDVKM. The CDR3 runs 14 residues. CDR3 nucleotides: TGTGCCAGCAGCCTCCCGACGGGGGGCATTCGCTACACCTTC. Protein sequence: CASSLPTGGIRYTF.

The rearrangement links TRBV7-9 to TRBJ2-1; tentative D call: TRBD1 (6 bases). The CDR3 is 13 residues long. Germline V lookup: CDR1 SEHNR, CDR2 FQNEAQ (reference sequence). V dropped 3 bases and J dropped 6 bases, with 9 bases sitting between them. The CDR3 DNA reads TGTGCCAGCAGCTTTACAGGGATCAATGAGCAGTTCTTC. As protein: CASSFTGINEQFF.

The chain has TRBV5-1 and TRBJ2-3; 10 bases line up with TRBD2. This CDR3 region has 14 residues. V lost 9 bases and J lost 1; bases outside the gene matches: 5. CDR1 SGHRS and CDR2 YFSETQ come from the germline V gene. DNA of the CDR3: TGCGCCACAGACGGGACTAGCGGCACAGATACGCAGTATTTT. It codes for CATDGTSGTDTQYF.

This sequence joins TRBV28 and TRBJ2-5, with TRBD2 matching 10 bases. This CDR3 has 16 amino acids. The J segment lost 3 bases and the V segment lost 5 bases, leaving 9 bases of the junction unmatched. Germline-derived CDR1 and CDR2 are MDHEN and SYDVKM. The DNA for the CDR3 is TGTGCCAGCAGTCTAGCCGGGACTAGCGAAAAAGAGACCCAGTACTTC. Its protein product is CASSLAGTSEKETQYF.

DNA for the CDR3: TGTGCCAGCAGCCCTCTATACGAGAACAATGAGCAGTTCTTC. It specifies CASSPLYENNEQFF. This sequence joins TRBV9 and TRBJ2-1; D is ambiguous. Between the trimmed V and J ends, which lost 4 bases and 5 bases, there was a span of 13 bases. This CDR3 is built from 14 residues. CDR1 is SGDLS, CDR2 YYNGEE, per germline. Full variable domain (missing parts from reference TRBV9 and TRBJ2-1): DSGVTQTPKHLITATGQRVTLRCSPRSGDLSVYWYQQSLDQGLQFLIQYYNGEERAKGNILERFSAQQFPDLHSELNLSSLELGDSALYFCASSPLYENNEQFFGPGTRLTVL.

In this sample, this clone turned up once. The CDR3 sequence: CASSDDSSGANVLTF. The CDR3 DNA follows: TGTGCCAGCAGTGACGACAGCTCTGGGGCCAACGTCCTGACTTTC. The chain couples TRBV6-4 to TRBJ2-6; possible D gene TRBD1, 5 bases. The germline gives CDR1 MRHNA, CDR2 SNTAGT. Trimming shortened V by 2 bases and J by 0 bases, and 5 bases separated the two germline ends. This CDR3 has 15 amino acids.